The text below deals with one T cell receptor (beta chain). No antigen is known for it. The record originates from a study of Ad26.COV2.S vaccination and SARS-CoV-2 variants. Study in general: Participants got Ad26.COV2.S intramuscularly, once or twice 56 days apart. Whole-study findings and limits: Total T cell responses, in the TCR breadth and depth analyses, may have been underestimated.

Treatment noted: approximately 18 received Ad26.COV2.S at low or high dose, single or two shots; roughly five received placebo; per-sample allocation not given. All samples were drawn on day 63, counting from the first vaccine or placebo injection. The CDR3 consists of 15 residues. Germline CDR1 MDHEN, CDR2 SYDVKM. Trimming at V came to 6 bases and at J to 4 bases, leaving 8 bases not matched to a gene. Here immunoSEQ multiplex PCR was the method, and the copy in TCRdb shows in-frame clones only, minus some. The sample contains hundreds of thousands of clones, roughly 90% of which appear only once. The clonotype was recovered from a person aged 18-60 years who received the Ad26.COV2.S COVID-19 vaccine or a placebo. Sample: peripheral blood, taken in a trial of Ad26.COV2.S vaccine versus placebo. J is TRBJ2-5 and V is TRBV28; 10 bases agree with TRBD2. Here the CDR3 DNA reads TGTGCCAGCAGCTCTTTTAGCGGGAGGACAGAGACCCAGTACTTC. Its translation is CASSSFSGRTETQYF.